One and the same sample provided the 26 T cell receptor beta chains below, sequenced in a study of post-analysis software for immune sequencing data. Points from the study as a whole: Roughly 5 TRBV segments, TRBV5-6, TRBV5-1 and TRBV20-1 among them, were found more frequent in patients than controls.

These receptors are not linked to any known antigen. TCR beta cDNA libraries had unique molecular identifiers. TCRdb ran MiXCR on the PCR reads and lists one entry per CDR3 protein. This sample has hundreds of thousands of distinct CDR3 sequences, with 59% found just once. Sequencing input: blood. These TCRs come from a girl aged 2 to 9 with multiple sclerosis.

The chain employs TRBV12-3 or TRBV12-4 and TRBJ2-5, with TRBD2 matching over 12 bases. The closer fit of TRBJ2-7 to the DNA end suggests the J call may be wrong. CDR3 length: 13 amino acids. The CDR3 loop is CASSVTSGGEQYF. In DNA, the CDR3 is TGTGCCAGCAGCGTGACTAGCGGGGGCGAGCAGTACTTC.

This clonotype was counted a few times. This chain links TRBV11-1 with TRBJ2-7; D gene uncertain. The ends were cut back, 5 bases at V and 3 bases at J, with 29 bases in the middle. The CDR3 consists of 19 residues. Germline CDR1 SGHAT, CDR2 FQDESV (reference sequence). CDR3 bases: TGTGCCAGCAGCCAGACCTTAACCGTTCCCGGGTCCGCCTTCTACGAGCAGTACTTC. Translating it yields CASSQTLTVPGSAFYEQYF.

The chain uses TRBV4-3 and TRBJ2-3, with D possibly matching TRBD2 (6 bases). Germline CDR1 and CDR2: LGHNA and YSLEER. The CDR3 has 14 amino acids. V lost 4 bases and J 2 bases, leaving 10 bases between the germline ends. The chain's CDR3 is CASSLRLDTDTQYF. The CDR3 DNA follows: TGCGCCAGCAGCCTCCGACTAGACACAGATACGCAGTATTTT.

This clonotype was detected once. The V call is TRBV10-3, the J call TRBJ2-3; TRBD2 might be the D (6 bases). The CDR3 has 16 residues. The V end lost 6 bases, the J end lost 2 bases, and 18 bases lay between the germline ends. CDR1 ENHRY and CDR2 SYGVKD come from the germline V gene. CDR3 region: CAISPVGGLHTDTQYF. The DNA of the CDR3 is TGTGCCATCAGCCCTGTGGGGGGACTGCACACAGATACGCAGTATTTT.

This clonotype has only a few counts. This chain links TRBV20-1 with TRBJ2-1; D is undetermined. CDR1 is DFQATT and CDR2 is SNEGSKA in the germline V gene (reference sequence). This CDR3 comprises 12 residues. Trimming cost V 3 bases and J 6 bases, with 9 bases left between them. DNA for the CDR3: TGCAGTGCTAGTGTCGTTCCCAATGAGCAGTTCTTC. This codes for CSASVVPNEQFF.

This clonotype was seen only a few times. The rearrangement uses TRBV20-1 and TRBJ2-1; D might be TRBD2 (5 bases). Trimming removed 2 bases from V and 0 bases from J, with 11 bases in between. Germline lookup yields CDR1 DFQATT and CDR2 SNEGSKA (reference sequence). CDR3 size: 15 residues. CDR3 residues: CSARRLRSSYNEQFF. The CDR3 nucleotides read TGCAGTGCTAGAAGACTACGGAGCTCCTACAATGAGCAGTTCTTC.

The chain recombines TRBV12-3 or TRBV12-4 with TRBJ2-1; D may be TRBD2 (6 bases). Trimming shortened V by 2 bases and J by 8 bases, and 13 bases separated the two germline ends. This CDR3 contains 14 residues. DNA for the CDR3: TGTGCCAGCAGTTTAAGCCCTAGCGAGCATGAGCAGTTCTTC. Amino acid sequence: CASSLSPSEHEQFF.

The chain recombines TRBV27 with TRBJ1-5, with 7 bases matching TRBD2. The last part of the DNA fits TRBJ2-3 better; the J call may be wrong. CDR1 is MNHEY and CDR2 is SMNVEV in the germline V gene (reference sequence). The CDR3 length is 15 residues. This CDR3 is CASSFAGANTDTQYF. CDR3 DNA: TGTGCCAGCAGTTTTGCGGGAGCCAACACAGATACGCAGTATTTT.

The rearrangement links TRBV20-1 to TRBJ2-3; 9 bases are a match to TRBD2. The CDR3 runs to 13 residues. The V gene's germline CDR1 is DFQATT and CDR2 SNEGSKA (reference sequence). J was trimmed by 5 bases and V by 8 bases; bases with no gene match: 8. CDR3 region: CSLIAGVRDTQYF. The DNA of the CDR3 is TGCAGTTTAATAGCGGGGGTCAGAGATACGCAGTATTTT.

Points on this clonotype: The junction differs from germline at one of its ends, possibly a read error. The chain carries TRBV2 and TRBJ2-7; 11 bases map to TRBD2. The germline V gene has CDR1 SNHLY and CDR2 FYNNEI. The CDR3 is 14 amino acids. CDR3 sequence reads: CASRPGLAAYEQYF. In DNA, the CDR3 is TGTGCCAGCAGACCGGGACTAGCGGCCTATGAGCAGTACTTC.

The V and J genes are TRBV6-2 or TRBV6-3 and TRBJ1-3; D not resolved. V was cut by 0 bases and J by 0 bases, with 6 bases left in between. Germline V CDR1 and CDR2: MNHEY, SVGEGT. This CDR3 comprises 15 residues. CDR3 in amino acids: CASSYSTSSGNTIYF. The CDR3 DNA reads as TGTGCCAGCAGTTACTCGACCAGCTCTGGAAACACCATATATTTT.

The V call is TRBV20-1, the J call TRBJ2-5; TRBD1 might be the D (6 bases). Germline V gene data show CDR1 as DFQATT and CDR2 as SNEGSKA (reference sequence). The V and J ends lost 3 bases and 0 bases respectively, with 14 bases between them. The CDR3 contains 15 residues. The CDR3: CSARNSGTYQETQYF. The CDR3 nucleotides read TGCAGTGCTAGGAATAGTGGGACATACCAAGAGACCCAGTACTTC.

J is TRBJ2-1 and V is TRBV5-1, with 9 nucleotides matching TRBD2. Germline values: CDR1 SGHRS, CDR2 YFSETQ. V lost 4 bases, J lost 6 bases, and 8 bases stayed unmatched. The length of the CDR3 is 15 residues. This CDR3 reads CASSGALAGRNEQFF. The CDR3 DNA sequence: TGCGCCAGCAGCGGGGCCCTAGCGGGGCGCAATGAGCAGTTCTTC.

In the case of this clonotype: Germline is not matched at one junction end, which may reflect a read error. This sequence joins TRBV7-9 and TRBJ1-4; TRBD1 agrees at 8 bases. The CDR3 spans 15 residues. Looked up from germline, CDR1 is SEHNR and CDR2 is FQNEAQ (reference sequence). In nucleotides, the CDR3 is TGTACCAGCAGCACAACCAGGGGGCCGGGAGAAAAACTGTTTTTT. It yields the protein CTSSTTRGPGEKLFF.

The rearrangement links TRBV20-1 to TRBJ2-3; TRBD2 matches 12 bases. The V gene end was trimmed by 5 bases and the J gene end by 2 bases; junction bases not matched to a gene: 11. Germline CDR1 and CDR2: DFQATT and SNEGSKA (reference sequence). This CDR3 comprises 17 residues. The CDR3 spells CSAPTSGGQIFTDTQYF. CDR3 DNA: TGCAGTGCTCCGACTAGCGGGGGCCAAATTTTCACAGATACGCAGTATTTT.

The chain carries TRBV7-9 and TRBJ1-4; D possibly corresponds to TRBD1 (5 bases). The CDR3 has 15 residues. CDR1 is SEHNR, CDR2 FQNEAQ, per germline (reference sequence). Between the trimmed V and J ends, which lost 2 bases and 8 bases, there was a span of 15 bases. CDR3 in DNA: TGTGCCAGCAGCTTACGGCCCGACAGCGGGGAAAAACTGTTTTTT. Protein sequence: CASSLRPDSGEKLFF.

The rearrangement links TRBV29-1 to TRBJ2-5; D call uncertain. Germline V gene data show CDR1 as SQVTM and CDR2 as ANQGSEA. V was trimmed by 3 bases and J by 5 bases, leaving 10 bases between them. CDR3 size: 12 residues. This chain's CDR3 is CSVDRGLETQYF. In DNA, the CDR3 is TGCAGCGTTGACCGTGGGTTGGAGACCCAGTACTTC.

A remark on this clonotype: An end of the junction differs from the germline gene, which may be a read error. V and J are TRBV28 and TRBJ1-5, with TRBD1 identical over 9 bases. CDR1 MDHEN and CDR2 SYDVKM come from the germline V gene. The CDR3 contains 15 residues. CDR3 DNA sequence: TGTGCCGGCAGGAACAGGGGGCTAATCTATCAGCCCCAGCATTTT. Residues: CAGRNRGLIYQPQHF.

This clonotype was seen only a few times. The chain recombines TRBV5-1 with TRBJ2-5; tentatively, D is TRBD1 (6 bases). The last part of the DNA fits TRBJ2-7 better; the J call may be wrong. CDR1 and CDR2 (germline): SGHRS, YFSETQ. This CDR3 has 14 residues. The CDR3 region is CASSLVTGMHEQYF. In DNA form, the CDR3 reads TGCGCCAGCAGCTTGGTGACAGGCATGCACGAGCAGTACTTC.

The V and J genes are TRBV7-7 and TRBJ2-1; tentative D call: TRBD1 (6 bases). Trimming shortened V by 1 base and J by 6 bases, and 19 bases separated the two germline ends. The CDR3 sequence is 17 residues long. Germline-derived CDR1 and CDR2 are SSHAT and FNYEAQ (reference sequence). The CDR3 sequence: CASSLGQGLPNPNEQFF. The CDR3 bases are TGTGCCAGCAGCTTAGGGCAGGGGCTCCCAAATCCCAATGAGCAGTTCTTC.

This clonotype was detected a few times. The V gene is TRBV29-1, the J gene TRBJ2-4, with 9 bases matching TRBD1. With V trimmed by 7 bases and J by 3 bases, 4 bases remained unmatched. CDR3 length: 13 amino acids. Germline CDR1 SQVTM, CDR2 ANQGSEA. DNA of the CDR3: TGCAGCGGACGGGACAGGGTCAAAAACATTCAGTACTTC. This encodes CSGRDRVKNIQYF. Looking up the rest from reference TRBV29-1 and TRBJ2-4 gives the full variable domain: SAVISQKPSRDICQRGTSLTIQCQVDSQVTMMFWYRQQPGQSLTLIATANQGSEATYESGFVIDKFPISRPNLTFSTLTVSNMSPEDSSIYLCSGRDRVKNIQYFGAGTRLSVL.

This clonotype was observed a handful of times. This chain uses TRBV5-1 with TRBJ2-1; D not resolved. Germline CDR1 is SGHRS and CDR2 is YFSETQ. V was pared by 4 bases and J by 8 bases, with 10 bases between. The CDR3 has 12 amino acids. The CDR3 coding sequence is TGCGCCAGCAGCGCAGCCCCTGATGAGCAGTTCTTC. It codes for CASSAAPDEQFF.

The V call is TRBV2, the J call TRBJ2-1, with 9 bases that match TRBD1. CDR1 SNHLY and CDR2 FYNNEI come from the germline V gene. V shed 6 bases and J 1 base; nucleotides not matched to a gene: 4. The CDR3 loop spans 15 amino acids. The CDR3 here is CASRGDRESYNEQFF. CDR3 DNA: TGTGCCAGCAGGGGGGACAGGGAATCCTACAATGAGCAGTTCTTC.

The J gene is TRBJ1-2, the V gene TRBV12-5, with 9 bases that match TRBD1. There are 13 residues in the CDR3. With V trimmed by 4 bases and J by 7 bases, 4 bases remained unmatched. The germline V gene encodes CDR1 LGHNT and CDR2 FRNRAP. The chain's CDR3 is CASGWDRESGYTF. The DNA for the CDR3 is TGTGCTAGTGGTTGGGACAGGGAGTCTGGCTACACCTTC.

The gene calls are TRBV24-1 and TRBJ2-1; D not resolved. Germline CDR1 and CDR2: KGHDR and SFDVKD. Trimming removed 2 bases from V and 0 bases from J, with 7 bases in between. CDR3 length equals 15 residues. The CDR3 coding sequence is TGTGCCACCAGTGATTCTTGGAGCTCCTACAATGAGCAGTTCTTC. It yields the protein CATSDSWSSYNEQFF.

This chain connects TRBV11-2 to TRBJ2-7, with 8 bases matching TRBD2. The CDR3 runs to 13 residues. Germline V gene lookup returns CDR1 SGHAT and CDR2 FQNNGV. V shed 5 bases, J shed 12 bases, and the junction held 12 bases outside the gene matches. The CDR3 sequence: CASSPGLEGHGYF. CDR3 DNA: TGTGCCAGCAGCCCGGGACTAGAGGGGCACGGGTACTTC.